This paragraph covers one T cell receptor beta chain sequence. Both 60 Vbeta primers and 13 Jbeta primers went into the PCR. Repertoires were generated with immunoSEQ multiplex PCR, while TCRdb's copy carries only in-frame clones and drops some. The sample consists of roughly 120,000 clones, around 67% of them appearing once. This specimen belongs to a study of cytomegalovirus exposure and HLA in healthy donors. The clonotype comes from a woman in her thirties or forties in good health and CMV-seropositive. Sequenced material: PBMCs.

CDR3 sequence (DNA): TGTGCCAGCAGTTTAAAGGGGAGGAAGGGGTTCTTC. As protein: CASSLKGRKGFF. The rearrangement joins TRBV28 to TRBJ2-1, with D possibly being TRBD2 (6 bases). CDR1 and CDR2 from the germline V gene are MDHEN and SYDVKM. The CDR3 contains 12 residues. The germline V and J ends were trimmed by 2 bases and 15 bases, with 14 bases remaining between them.